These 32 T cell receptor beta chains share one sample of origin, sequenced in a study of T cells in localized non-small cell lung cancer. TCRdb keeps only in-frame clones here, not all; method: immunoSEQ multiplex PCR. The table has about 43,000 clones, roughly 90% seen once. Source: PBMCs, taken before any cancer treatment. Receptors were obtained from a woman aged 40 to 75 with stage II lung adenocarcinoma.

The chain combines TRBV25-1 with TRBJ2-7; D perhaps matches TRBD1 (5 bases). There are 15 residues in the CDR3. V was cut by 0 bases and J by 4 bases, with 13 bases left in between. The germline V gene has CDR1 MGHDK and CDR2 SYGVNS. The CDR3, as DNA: TGTGCCAGCAGTGAATATAAGGGGCTTTTTTACGAGCAGTACTTC. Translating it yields CASSEYKGLFYEQYF.

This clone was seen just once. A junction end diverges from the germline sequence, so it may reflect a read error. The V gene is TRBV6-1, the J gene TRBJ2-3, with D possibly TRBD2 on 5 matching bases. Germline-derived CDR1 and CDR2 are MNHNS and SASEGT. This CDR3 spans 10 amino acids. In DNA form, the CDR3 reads TGTGCCAGCAGTGAAATGGAGGTTGTTTTT. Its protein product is CASSEMEVVF.

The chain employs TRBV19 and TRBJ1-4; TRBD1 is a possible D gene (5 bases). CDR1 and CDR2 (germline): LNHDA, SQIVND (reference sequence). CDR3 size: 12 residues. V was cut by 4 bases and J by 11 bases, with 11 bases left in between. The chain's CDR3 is CASSTSREKLFF. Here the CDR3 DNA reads TGTGCCAGTAGTACCAGCAGGGAGAAACTGTTTTTT.

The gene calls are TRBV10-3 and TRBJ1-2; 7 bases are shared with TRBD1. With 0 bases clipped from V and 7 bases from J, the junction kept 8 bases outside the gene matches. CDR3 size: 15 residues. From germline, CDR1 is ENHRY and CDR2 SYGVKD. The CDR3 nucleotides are TGTGCCATCAGTGAGTCCCCCACAGGGGTTCGTGGCTACACCTTC. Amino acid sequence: CAISESPTGVRGYTF.

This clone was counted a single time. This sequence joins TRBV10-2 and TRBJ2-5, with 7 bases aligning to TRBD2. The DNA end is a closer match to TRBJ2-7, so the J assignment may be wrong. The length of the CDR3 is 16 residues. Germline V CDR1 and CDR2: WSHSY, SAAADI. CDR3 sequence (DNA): TGCGCCAGCAGTGAGTTTAGGGCTAGCGGACCCTACGAGCAGTACTTC. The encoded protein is CASSEFRASGPYEQYF.

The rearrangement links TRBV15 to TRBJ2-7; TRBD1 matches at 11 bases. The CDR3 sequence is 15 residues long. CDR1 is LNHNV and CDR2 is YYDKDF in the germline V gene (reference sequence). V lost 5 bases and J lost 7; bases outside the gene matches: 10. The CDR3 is CATSPRTGGAGEQYF. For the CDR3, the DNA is TGTGCCACCAGCCCCCGGACAGGGGGCGCGGGGGAGCAGTACTTC. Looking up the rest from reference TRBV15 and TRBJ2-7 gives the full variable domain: DAMVIQNPRYQVTQFGKPVTLSCSQTLNHNVMYWYQQKSSQAPKLLFHYYDKDFNNEADTPDNFQSRRPNTSFCFLDIRSPGLGDTAMYLCATSPRTGGAGEQYFGPGTRLTVT.

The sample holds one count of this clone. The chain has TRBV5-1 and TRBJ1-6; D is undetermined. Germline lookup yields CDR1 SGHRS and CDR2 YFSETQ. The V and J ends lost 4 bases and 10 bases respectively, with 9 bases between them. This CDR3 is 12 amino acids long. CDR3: CASSRQGSPLHF. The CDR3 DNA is TGCGCCAGCAGCCGCCAAGGCTCACCCCTCCACTTT.

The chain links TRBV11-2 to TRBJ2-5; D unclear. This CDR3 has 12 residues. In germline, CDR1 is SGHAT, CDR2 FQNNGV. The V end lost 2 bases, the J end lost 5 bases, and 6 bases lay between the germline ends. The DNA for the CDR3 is TGTGCCAGCAGCTTAAATGGGGAGACCCAGTACTTC. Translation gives CASSLNGETQYF. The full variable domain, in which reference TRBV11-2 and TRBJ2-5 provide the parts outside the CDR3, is EAGVAQSPRYKIIEKRQSVAFWCNPISGHATLYWYQQILGQGPKLLIQFQNNGVVDDSQLPKDRFSAERLKGVDSTLKIQPAKLEDSAVYLCASSLNGETQYFGPGTRLLVL.

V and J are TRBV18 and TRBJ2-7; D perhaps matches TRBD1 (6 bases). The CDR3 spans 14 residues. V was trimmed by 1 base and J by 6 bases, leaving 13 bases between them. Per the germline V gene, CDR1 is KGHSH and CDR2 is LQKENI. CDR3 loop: CASSPQLQGGEQYF. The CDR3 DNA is TGTGCCAGCTCACCACAACTACAGGGCGGCGAGCAGTACTTC.

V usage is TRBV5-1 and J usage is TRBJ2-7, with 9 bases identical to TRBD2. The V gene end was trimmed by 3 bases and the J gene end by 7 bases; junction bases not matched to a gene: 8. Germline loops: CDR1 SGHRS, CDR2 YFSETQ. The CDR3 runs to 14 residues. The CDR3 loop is CASSSDSGRDEQYF. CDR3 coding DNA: TGCGCCAGCAGCTCAGATAGCGGGAGAGATGAGCAGTACTTC.

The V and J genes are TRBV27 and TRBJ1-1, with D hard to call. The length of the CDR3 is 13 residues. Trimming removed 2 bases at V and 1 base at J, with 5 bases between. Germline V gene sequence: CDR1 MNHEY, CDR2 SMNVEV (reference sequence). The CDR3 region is CASSLTGNTEAFF. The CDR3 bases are TGTGCCAGCAGTTTAACTGGGAACACTGAAGCTTTCTTT.

The CDR3 nucleotides are TGTGCCAGTAGCCAAGGCGGCTACCAAGAGACCCAGTACTTC. It translates to CASSQGGYQETQYF. The chain recombines TRBV19 with TRBJ2-5, with D unclear. The CDR3 is 14 amino acids. Per germline, CDR1 LNHDA and CDR2 SQIVND (reference sequence). Trimming left V 6 bases short and J 0 bases short, with 11 bases between.

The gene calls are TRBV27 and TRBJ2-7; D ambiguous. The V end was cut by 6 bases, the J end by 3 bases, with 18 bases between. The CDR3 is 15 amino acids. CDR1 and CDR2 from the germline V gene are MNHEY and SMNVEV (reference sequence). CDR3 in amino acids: CASSTTWLAVYEQYF. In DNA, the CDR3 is TGTGCCAGCAGCACCACCTGGCTCGCAGTCTACGAGCAGTACTTC.

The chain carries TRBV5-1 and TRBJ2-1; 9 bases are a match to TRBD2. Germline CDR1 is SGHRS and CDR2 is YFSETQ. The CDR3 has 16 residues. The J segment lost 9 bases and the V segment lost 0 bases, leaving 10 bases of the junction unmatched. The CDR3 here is CASSLVGTSLLGEQFF. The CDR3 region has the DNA TGCGCCAGCAGCTTGGTCGGGACTAGCTTATTGGGTGAGCAGTTCTTC.

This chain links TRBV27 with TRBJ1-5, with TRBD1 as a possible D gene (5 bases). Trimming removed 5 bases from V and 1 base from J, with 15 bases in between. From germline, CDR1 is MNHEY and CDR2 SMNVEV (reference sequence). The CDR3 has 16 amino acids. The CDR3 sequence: CASSPTVGVSNQPQHF. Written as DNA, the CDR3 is TGTGCCAGCAGTCCGACTGTGGGGGTGAGCAATCAGCCCCAGCATTTT.

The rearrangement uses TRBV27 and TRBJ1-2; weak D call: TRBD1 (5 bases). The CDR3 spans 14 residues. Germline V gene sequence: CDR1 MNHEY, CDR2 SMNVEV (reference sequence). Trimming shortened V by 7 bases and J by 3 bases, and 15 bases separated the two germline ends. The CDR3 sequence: CASTRDRADYGYTF. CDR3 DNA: TGTGCCAGCACCCGGGACCGGGCCGACTATGGCTACACCTTC.

CDR3 sequence (DNA): TGTGCCACCAGCAGAGATGCGTGGGAAAGGAGCAATCAGCCCCAGCATTTT. Its protein is CATSRDAWERSNQPQHF. The chain couples TRBV15 to TRBJ1-5; no clear D gene. This CDR3 spans 17 amino acids. The V end lost 0 bases, the J end lost 1 base, and 13 bases lay between the germline ends. CDR1 and CDR2 from the germline V gene are LNHNV and YYDKDF (reference sequence).

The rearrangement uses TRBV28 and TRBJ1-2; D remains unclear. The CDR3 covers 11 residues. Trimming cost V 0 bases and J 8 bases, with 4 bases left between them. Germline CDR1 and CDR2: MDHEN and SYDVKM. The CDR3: CASSLWGGYTF. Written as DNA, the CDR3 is TGTGCCAGCAGTTTATGGGGAGGCTACACCTTC.

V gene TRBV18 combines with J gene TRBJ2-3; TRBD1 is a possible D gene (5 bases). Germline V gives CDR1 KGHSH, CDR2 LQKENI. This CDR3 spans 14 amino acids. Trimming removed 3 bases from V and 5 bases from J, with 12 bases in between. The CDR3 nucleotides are TGTGCCAGCTCACCTCCAGGGTTGAGAGATACGCAGTATTTT. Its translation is CASSPPGLRDTQYF. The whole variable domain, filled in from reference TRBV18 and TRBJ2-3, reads NAGVMQNPRHLVRRRGQEARLRCSPMKGHSHVYWYRQLPEEGLKFMVYLQKENIIDESGMPKERFSAEFPKEGPSILRIQQVVRGDSAAYFCASSPPGLRDTQYFGPGTRLTVL.

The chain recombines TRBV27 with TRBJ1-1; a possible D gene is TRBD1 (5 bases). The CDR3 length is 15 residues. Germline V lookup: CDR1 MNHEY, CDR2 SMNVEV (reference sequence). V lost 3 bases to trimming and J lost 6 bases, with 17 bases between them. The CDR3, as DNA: TGTGCCAGCAGTTTGATAGGGGCTTCGGGATCTGAAGCTTTCTTT. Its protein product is CASSLIGASGSEAFF.

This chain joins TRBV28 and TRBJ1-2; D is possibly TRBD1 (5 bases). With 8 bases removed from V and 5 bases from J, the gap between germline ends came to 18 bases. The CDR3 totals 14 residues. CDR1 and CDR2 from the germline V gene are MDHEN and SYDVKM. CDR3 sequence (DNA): TGTGCCAGCTGGGGGAGACCGGGGGATTATGGCTACACCTTC. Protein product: CASWGRPGDYGYTF.

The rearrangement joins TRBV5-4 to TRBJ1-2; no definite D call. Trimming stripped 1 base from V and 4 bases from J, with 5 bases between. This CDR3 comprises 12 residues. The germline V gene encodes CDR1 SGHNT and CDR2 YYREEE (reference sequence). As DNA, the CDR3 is TGTGCCAGCAGCTTGACAACCTATGGCTACACCTTC. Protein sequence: CASSLTTYGYTF.

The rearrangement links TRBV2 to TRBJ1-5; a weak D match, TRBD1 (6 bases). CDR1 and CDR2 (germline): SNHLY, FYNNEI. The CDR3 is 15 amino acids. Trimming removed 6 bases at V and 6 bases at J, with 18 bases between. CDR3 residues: CASSGEGVPGQPQHF. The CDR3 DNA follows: TGTGCCAGCAGCGGAGAGGGGGTACCGGGTCAGCCCCAGCATTTT.

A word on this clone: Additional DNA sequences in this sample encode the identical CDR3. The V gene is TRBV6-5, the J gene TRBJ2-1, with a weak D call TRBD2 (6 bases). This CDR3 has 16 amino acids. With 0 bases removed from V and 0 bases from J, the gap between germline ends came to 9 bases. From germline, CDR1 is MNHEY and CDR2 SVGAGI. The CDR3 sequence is CASSYSLASSYNEQFF. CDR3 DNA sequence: TGTGCCAGCAGTTACTCGCTAGCGAGCTCCTACAATGAGCAGTTCTTC.

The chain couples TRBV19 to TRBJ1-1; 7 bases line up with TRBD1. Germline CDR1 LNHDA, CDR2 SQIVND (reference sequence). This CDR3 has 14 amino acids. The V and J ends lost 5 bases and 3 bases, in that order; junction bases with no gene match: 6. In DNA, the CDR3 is TGTGCCAGTAGTCTGCCGGGACAGTACACTGAAGCTTTCTTT. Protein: CASSLPGQYTEAFF.

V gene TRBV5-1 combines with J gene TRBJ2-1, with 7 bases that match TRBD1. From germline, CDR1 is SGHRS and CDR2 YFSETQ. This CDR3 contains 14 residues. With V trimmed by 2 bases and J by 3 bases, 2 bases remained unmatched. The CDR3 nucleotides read TGCGCCAGCAGCTTAGGGGGCGTCTACAATGAGCAGTTCTTC. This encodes CASSLGGVYNEQFF.

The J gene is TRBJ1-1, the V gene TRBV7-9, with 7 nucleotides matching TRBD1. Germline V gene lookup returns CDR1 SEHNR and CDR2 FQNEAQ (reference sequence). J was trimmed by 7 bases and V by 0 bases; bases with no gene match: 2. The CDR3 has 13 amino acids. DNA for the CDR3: TGTGCCAGCAGCTTAGCGGGGACAGTTGAAGCTTTCTTT. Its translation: CASSLAGTVEAFF.

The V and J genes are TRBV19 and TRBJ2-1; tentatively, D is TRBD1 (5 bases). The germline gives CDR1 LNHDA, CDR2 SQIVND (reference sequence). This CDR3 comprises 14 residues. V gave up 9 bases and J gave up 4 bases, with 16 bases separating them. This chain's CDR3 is CASHDWTKYNEQFF. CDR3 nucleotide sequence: TGTGCCAGCCATGACTGGACAAAGTACAATGAGCAGTTCTTC.

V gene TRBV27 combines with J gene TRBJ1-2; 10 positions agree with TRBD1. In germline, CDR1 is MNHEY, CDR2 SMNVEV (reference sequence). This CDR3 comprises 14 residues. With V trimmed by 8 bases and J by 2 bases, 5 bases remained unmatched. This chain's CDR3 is CASWGTGANYGYTF. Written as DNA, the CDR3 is TGTGCCAGCTGGGGGACAGGGGCGAACTATGGCTACACCTTC.

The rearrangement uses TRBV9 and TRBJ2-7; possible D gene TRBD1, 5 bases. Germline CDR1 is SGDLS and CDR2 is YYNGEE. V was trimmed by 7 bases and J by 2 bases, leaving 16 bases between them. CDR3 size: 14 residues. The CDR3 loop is CASGRGDAAYEQYF. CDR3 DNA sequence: TGTGCCAGCGGTAGGGGCGACGCGGCCTACGAGCAGTACTTC.

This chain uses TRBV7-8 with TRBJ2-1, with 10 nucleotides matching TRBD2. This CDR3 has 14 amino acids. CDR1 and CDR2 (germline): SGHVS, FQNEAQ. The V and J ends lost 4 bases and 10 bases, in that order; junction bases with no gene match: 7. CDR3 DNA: TGTGCCAGCAGCTCCAGCGGGAGGGCAGGGGAGCAGTTCTTC. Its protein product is CASSSSGRAGEQFF.

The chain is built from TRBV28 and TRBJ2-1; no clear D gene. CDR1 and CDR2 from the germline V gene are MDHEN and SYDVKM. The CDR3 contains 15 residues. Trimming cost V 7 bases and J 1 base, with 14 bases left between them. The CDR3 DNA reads TGTGCCAGCACCCCCGTCAGTACTTCCTACAATGAGCAGTTCTTC. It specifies CASTPVSTSYNEQFF.